The sequence of this T cell receptor beta chain was determined in a study of CD8+CD57+ T cells in acquired aplastic anemia. General study points: Around 29 CD8+ CDR3 sequences were shared between patients and controls.

The sequenced patients had an expansion of CD8+CD57+ cells seen by flow cytometry. Profiling of TCR beta VDJ combinations and CDR3 sequences used genomic DNA as template. MiXCR, applied by TCRdb to the reads, yields one record per CDR3 protein. The data contain 170,000 or so distinct CDR3 sequences, around 48% of them seen just once; the ten biggest clones take up 30% to 40%. This clonotype was seen ten or more times. Its antigen is not known. V shed 3 bases, J shed 4 bases, and the junction held 4 bases outside the gene matches. There are 14 residues in the CDR3. Germline CDR1 reads DFQATT; CDR2 reads SNEGSKA (reference sequence).

This clonotype originated in a human donor with aplastic anemia. The genes are TRBV20-1 and TRBJ2-2, with 8 bases matching TRBD2. The sequenced sample was sorted CD4+, CD8+, or CD8+CD57+ T cells (not recorded which) from PBMCs. For the CDR3, the DNA is TGCAGTGCTAGGGGGCGGGAGGTCACCGGGGAGCTGTTTTTT. This gives the protein CSARGREVTGELFF.